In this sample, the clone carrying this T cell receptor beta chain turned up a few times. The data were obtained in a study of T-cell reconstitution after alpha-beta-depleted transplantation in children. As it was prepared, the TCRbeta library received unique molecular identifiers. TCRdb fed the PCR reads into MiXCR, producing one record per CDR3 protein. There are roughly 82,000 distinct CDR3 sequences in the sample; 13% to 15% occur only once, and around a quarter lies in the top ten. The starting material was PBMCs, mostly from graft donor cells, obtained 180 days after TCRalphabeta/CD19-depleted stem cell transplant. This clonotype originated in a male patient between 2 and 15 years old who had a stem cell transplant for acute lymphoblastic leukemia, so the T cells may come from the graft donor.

The CDR3 DNA is TGTGCCAGCGGATTTTTAGCGGGCTCTGGGGCCAACGTCCTGACTTTC. It encodes CASGFLAGSGANVLTF. This chain connects TRBV28 to TRBJ2-6, with 7 bases that match TRBD2. From germline, CDR1 is MDHEN and CDR2 SYDVKM. Trimming removed 8 bases from V and 0 bases from J; junction bases left unmatched: 7. This CDR3 has 16 residues.